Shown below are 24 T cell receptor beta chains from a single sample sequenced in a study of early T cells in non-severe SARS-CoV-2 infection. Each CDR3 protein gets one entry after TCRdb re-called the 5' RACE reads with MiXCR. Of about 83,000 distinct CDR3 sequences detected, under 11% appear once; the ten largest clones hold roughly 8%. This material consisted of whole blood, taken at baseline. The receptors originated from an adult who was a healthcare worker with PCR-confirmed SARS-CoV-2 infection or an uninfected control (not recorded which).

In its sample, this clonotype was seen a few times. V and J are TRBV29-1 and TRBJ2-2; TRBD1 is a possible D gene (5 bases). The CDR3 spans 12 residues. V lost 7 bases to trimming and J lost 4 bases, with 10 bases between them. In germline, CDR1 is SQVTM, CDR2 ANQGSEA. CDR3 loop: CSASQGTGELFF. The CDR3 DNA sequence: TGCAGCGCCTCCCAGGGCACCGGGGAGCTGTTTTTT.

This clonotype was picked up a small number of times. CDR3 nucleotides: TGTGCCAGCAGCTTAGGGACCACCACGTACTTC. Amino acid sequence: CASSLGTTTYF. V and J are TRBV7-9 and TRBJ2-7; D call uncertain. In germline, CDR1 is SEHNR, CDR2 FQNEAQ (reference sequence). Trimming cost V 1 base and J 12 bases, with 10 bases left between them. The CDR3 covers 11 residues.

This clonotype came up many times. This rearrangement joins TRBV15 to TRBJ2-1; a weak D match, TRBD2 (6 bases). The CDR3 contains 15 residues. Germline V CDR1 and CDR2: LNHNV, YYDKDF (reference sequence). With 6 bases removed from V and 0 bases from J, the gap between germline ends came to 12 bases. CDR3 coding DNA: TGTGCCACCAGTCCTGGCGGGACCTCCTACAATGAGCAGTTCTTC. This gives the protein CATSPGGTSYNEQFF.

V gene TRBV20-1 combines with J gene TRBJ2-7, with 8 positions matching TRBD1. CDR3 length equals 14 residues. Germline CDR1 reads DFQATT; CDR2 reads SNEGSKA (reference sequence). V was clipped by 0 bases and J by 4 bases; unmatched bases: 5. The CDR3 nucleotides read TGCAGTGCTAGAGATGATCAGGGGGCTTACGAGCAGTACTTC. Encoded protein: CSARDDQGAYEQYF.

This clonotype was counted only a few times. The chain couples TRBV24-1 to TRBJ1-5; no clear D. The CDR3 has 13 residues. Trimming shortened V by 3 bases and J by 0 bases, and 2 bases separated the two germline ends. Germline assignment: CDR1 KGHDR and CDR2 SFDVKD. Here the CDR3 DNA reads TGTGCCACCAGTGATAATAGCAATCAGCCCCAGCATTTT. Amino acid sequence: CATSDNSNQPQHF.

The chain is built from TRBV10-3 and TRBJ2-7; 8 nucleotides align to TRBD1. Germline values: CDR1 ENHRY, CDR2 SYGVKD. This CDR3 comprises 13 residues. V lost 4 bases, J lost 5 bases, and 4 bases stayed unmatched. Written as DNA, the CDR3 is TGTGCCATCAGTGGGACAGGGTGGGACGAGCAGTACTTC. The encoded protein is CAISGTGWDEQYF.

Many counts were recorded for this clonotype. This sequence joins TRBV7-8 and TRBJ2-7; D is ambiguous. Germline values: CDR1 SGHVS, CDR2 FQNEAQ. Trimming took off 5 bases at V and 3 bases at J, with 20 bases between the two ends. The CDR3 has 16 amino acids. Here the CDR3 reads CASSPPVGNINYEQYF. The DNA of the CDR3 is TGTGCCAGCAGCCCCCCGGTCGGAAACATAAACTACGAGCAGTACTTC.

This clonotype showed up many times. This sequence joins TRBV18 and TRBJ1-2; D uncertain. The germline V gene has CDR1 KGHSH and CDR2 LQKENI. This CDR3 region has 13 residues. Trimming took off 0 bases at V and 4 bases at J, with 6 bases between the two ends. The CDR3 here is CASSPPNVYGYTF. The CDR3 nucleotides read TGTGCCAGCTCACCACCGAACGTCTATGGCTACACCTTC.

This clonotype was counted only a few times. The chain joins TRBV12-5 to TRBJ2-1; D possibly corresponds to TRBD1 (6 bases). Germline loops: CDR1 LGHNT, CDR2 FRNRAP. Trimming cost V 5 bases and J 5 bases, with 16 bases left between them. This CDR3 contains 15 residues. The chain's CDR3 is CASGVYDRDNNEQFF. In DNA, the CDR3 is TGTGCTAGTGGTGTATATGATCGGGACAACAATGAGCAGTTCTTC.

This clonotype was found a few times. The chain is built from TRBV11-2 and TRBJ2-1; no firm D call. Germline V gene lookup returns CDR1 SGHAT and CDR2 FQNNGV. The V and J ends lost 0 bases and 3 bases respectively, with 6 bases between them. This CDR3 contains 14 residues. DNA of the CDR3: TGTGCCAGCAGCTTAGAGACCGGCTACAATGAGCAGTTCTTC. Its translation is CASSLETGYNEQFF.

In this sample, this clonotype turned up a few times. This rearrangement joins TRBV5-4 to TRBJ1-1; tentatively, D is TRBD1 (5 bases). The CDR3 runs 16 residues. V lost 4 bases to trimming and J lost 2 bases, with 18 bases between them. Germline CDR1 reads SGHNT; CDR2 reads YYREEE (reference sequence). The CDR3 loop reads CASSPEGLAFNTEAFF. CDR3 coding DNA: TGTGCCAGCAGCCCGGAGGGACTCGCGTTTAACACTGAAGCTTTCTTT.

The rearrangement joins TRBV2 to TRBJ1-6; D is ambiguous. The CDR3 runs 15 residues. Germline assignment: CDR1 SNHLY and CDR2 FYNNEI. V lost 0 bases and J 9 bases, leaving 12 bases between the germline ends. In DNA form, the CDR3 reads TGTGCCAGCAGTGAAGCTTCCGGCTCGGGTTCACCCCTCCACTTT. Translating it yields CASSEASGSGSPLHF.

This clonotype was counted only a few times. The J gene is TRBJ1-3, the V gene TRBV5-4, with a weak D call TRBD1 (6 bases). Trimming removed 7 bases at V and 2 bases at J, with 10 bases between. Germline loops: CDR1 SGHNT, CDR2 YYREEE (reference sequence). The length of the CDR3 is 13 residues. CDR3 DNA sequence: TGTGCCAGCGAGGGGGATGCTGGAAACACCATATATTTT. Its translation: CASEGDAGNTIYF.

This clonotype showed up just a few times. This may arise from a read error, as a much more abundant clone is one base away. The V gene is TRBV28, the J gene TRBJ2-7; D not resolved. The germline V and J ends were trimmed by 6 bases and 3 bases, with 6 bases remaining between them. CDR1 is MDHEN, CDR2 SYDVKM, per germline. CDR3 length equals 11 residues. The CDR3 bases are TGTGCCAGCAGGCGTTTCTACGAGCAGTACTTC. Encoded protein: CASRRFYEQYF.

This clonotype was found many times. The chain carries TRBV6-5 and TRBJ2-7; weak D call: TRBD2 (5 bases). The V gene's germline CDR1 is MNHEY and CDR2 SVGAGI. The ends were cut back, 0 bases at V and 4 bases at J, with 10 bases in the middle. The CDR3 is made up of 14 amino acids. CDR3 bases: TGTGCCAGCAGTTACTCGATGGGAGTTTACGAGCAGTACTTC. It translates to CASSYSMGVYEQYF.

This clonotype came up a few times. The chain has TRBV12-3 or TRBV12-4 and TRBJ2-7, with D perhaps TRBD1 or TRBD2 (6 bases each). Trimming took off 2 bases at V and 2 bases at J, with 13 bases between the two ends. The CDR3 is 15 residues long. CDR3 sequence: CASSLQAGGTYEQYF. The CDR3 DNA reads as TGTGCCAGCAGTTTACAGGCCGGGGGCACCTACGAGCAGTACTTC.

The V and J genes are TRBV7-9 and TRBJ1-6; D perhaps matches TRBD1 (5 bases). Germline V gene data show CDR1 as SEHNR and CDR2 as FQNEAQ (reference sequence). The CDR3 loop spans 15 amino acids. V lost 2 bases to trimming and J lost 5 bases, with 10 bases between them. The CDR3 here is CASSLSGADNSPLHF. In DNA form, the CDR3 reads TGTGCCAGCAGCTTAAGCGGGGCCGATAATTCACCCCTCCACTTT.

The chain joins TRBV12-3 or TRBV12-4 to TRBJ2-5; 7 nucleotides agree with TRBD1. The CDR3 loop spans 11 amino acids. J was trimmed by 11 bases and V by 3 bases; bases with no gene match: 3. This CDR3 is CASSLTGSQYF. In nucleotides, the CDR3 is TGTGCCAGCAGTTTGACAGGGTCTCAGTACTTC.

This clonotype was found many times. CDR3 sequence reads: CASSGRGSGSPDEQFF. The CDR3 DNA reads as TGTGCCAGCAGTGGACGTGGTAGCGGGAGTCCGGATGAGCAGTTCTTC. The chain uses TRBV28 and TRBJ2-1; TRBD2 matches 9 bases. The ends lost 5 bases at V and 8 bases at J; junction bases unmatched: 13. The CDR3 runs 16 residues. Germline V lookup: CDR1 MDHEN, CDR2 SYDVKM.

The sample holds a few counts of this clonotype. The CDR3 DNA sequence: TGTGCCAGCAGCCAAGGACAGGGGTATCAGCCCCAGCATTTT. It specifies CASSQGQGYQPQHF. This sequence joins TRBV12-3 or TRBV12-4 and TRBJ1-5, with TRBD1 matching over 9 bases. The ends lost 6 bases at V and 5 bases at J; junction bases unmatched: 5. CDR3 length: 14 residues.

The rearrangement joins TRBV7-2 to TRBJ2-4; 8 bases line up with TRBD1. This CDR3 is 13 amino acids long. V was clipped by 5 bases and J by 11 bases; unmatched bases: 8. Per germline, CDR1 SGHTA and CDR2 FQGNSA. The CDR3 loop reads CASSQGQGRVQYF. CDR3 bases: TGTGCCAGCAGCCAAGGACAGGGTAGAGTTCAGTACTTC. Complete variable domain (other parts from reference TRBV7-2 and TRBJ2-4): GAGVSQSPSNKVTEKGKDVELRCDPISGHTALYWYRQSLGQGLEFLIYFQGNSAPDKSGLPSDRFSAERTGGSVSTLTIQRTQQEDSAVYLCASSQGQGRVQYFGAGTRLSVL.

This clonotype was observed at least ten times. In DNA, the CDR3 is TGTGCCAGCAGCTTCGGCGGCGGCAATGAGCAGTTCTTC. Translation: CASSFGGGNEQFF. The J gene is TRBJ2-1, the V gene TRBV7-6; D remains ambiguous. Germline V lookup: CDR1 SGHVS, CDR2 FNYEAQ. V was clipped by 3 bases and J by 6 bases, with 9 bases between them. The CDR3 spans 13 residues. The variable domain in full, with the rest retrieved from reference TRBV7-6 and TRBJ2-1, is GAGVSQSPRYKVTKRGQDVALRCDPISGHVSLYWYRQALGQGPEFLTYFNYEAQQDKSGLPNDRFSAERPEGSISTLTIQRTEQRDSAMYRCASSFGGGNEQFFGPGTRLTVL.

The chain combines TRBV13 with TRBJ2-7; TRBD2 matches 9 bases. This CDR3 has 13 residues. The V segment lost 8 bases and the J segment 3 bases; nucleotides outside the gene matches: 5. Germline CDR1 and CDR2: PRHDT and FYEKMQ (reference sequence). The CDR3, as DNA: TGTGCCAGCGGGGTAGCGGGAGTCTACGAGCAGTACTTC. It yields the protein CASGVAGVYEQYF. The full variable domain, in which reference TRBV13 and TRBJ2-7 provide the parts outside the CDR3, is AAGVIQSPRHLIKEKRETATLKCYPIPRHDTVYWYQQGPGQDPQFLISFYEKMQSDKGSIPDRFSAQQFSDYHSELNMSSLELGDSALYFCASGVAGVYEQYFGPGTRLTVT.

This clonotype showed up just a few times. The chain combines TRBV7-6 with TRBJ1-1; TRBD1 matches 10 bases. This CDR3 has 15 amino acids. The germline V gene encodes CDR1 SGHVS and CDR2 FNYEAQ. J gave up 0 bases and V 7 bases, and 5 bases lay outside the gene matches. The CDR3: CASTLGTGVNTEAFF. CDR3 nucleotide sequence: TGTGCCAGCACCCTAGGGACAGGGGTGAACACTGAAGCTTTCTTT.